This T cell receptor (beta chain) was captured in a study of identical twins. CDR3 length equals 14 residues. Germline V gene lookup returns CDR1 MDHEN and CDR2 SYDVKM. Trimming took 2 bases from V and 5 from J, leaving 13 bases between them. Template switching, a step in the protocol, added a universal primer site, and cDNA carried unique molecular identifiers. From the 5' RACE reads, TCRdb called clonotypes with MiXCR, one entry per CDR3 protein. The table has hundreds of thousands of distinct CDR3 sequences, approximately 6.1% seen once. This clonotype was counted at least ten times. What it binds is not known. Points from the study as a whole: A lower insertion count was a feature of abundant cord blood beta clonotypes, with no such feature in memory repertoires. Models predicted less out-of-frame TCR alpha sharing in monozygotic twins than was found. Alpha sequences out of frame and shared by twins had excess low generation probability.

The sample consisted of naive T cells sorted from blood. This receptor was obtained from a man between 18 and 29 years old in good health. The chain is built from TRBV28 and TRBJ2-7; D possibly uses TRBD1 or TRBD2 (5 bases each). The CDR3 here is CASSLPIVGDEQYF. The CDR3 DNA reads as TGTGCCAGCAGTTTACCCATAGTGGGGGACGAGCAGTACTTC. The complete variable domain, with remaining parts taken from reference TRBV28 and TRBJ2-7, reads DVKVTQSSRYLVKRTGEKVFLECVQDMDHENMFWYRQDPGLGLRLIYFSYDVKMKEKGDIPEGYSVSREKKERFSLILESASTNQTSMYLCASSLPIVGDEQYFGPGTRLTVT.